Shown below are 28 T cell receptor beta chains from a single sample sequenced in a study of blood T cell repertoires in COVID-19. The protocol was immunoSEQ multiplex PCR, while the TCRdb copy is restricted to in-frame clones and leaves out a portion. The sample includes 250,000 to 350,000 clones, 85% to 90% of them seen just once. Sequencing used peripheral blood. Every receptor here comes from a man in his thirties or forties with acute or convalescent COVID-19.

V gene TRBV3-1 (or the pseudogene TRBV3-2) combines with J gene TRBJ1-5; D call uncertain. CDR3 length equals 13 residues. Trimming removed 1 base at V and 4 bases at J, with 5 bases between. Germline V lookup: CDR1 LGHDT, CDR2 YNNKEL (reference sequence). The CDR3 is CASSQAENQPQHF. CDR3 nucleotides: TGTGCCAGCAGCCAAGCGGAGAATCAGCCCCAGCATTTT.

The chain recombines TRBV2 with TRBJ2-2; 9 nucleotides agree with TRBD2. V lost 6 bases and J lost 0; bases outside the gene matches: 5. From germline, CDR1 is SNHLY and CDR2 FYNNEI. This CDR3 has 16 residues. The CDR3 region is CASRKTSGANTGELFF. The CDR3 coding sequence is TGTGCCAGCAGAAAGACTAGCGGAGCGAACACCGGGGAGCTGTTTTTT.

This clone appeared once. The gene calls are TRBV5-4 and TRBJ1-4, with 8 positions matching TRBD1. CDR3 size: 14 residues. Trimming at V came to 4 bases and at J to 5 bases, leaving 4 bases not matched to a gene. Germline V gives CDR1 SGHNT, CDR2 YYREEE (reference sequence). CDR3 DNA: TGTGCCAGCAGCAAGGGACAGGACAATGAAAAACTGTTTTTT. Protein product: CASSKGQDNEKLFF.

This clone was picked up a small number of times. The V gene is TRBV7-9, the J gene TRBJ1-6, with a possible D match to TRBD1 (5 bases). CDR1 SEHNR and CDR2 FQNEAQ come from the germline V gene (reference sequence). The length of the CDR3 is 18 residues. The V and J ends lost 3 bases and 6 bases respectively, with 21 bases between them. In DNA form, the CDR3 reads TGTGCCAGCAGCTTCAGTCAGGGTGGAGGGAACAGTAATTCACCCCTCCACTTT. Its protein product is CASSFSQGGGNSNSPLHF.

CDR3 amino acids: CASSWGTGGTDTQYF. As DNA, the CDR3 is TGTGCCAGCAGCTGGGGGACAGGGGGCACAGATACGCAGTATTTT. The genes are TRBV5-6 and TRBJ2-3; 10 bases line up with TRBD1. The CDR3 runs to 15 residues. Germline values: CDR1 SGHDT, CDR2 YYEEEE. The J segment lost 1 base and the V segment lost 3 bases, leaving 2 bases of the junction unmatched. Full variable domain (missing parts from reference TRBV5-6 and TRBJ2-3): DAGVTQSPTHLIKTRGQQVTLRCSPKSGHDTVSWYQQALGQGPQFIFQYYEEEERQRGNFPDRFSGHQFPNYSSELNVNALLLGDSALYLCASSWGTGGTDTQYFGPGTRLTVL.

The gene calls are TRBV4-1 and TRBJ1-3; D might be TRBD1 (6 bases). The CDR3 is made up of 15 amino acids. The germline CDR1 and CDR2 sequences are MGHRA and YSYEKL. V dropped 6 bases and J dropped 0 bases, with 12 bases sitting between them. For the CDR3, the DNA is TGCGCCAGCAGGGAGGACAGCCTCTCTGGAAACACCATATATTTT. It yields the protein CASREDSLSGNTIYF.

DNA of the CDR3: TGTGCCAGCAGCTTGGGCGGGGCGAGCACTGAAGCTTTCTTT. Translating it yields CASSLGGASTEAFF. This rearrangement joins TRBV5-4 to TRBJ1-1; maybe TRBD1 (5 bases). Trimming removed 0 bases at V and 4 bases at J, with 10 bases between. The length of the CDR3 is 14 residues. CDR1 SGHNT and CDR2 YYREEE come from the germline V gene (reference sequence).

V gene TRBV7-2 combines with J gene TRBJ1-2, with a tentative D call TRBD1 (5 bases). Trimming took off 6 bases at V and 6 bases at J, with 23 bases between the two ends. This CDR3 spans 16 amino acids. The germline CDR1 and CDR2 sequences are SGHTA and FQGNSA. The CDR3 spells CASSTTDGRVGDGYTF. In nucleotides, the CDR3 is TGTGCCAGCAGTACAACCGACGGCAGGGTAGGGGATGGCTACACCTTC.

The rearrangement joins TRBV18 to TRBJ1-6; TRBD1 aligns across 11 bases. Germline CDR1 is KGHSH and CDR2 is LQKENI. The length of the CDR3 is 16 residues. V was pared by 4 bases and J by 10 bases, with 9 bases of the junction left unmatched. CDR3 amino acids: CASSLPGQGVRSPLHF. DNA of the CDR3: TGTGCCAGCTCACTTCCGGGACAGGGGGTCAGGTCACCCCTCCACTTT.

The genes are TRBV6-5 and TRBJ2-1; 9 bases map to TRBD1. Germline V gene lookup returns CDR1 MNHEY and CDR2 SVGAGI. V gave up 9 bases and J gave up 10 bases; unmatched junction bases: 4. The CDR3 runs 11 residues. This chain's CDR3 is CARGQGSEQFF. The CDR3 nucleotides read TGTGCCAGGGGACAGGGTTCGGAGCAGTTCTTC.

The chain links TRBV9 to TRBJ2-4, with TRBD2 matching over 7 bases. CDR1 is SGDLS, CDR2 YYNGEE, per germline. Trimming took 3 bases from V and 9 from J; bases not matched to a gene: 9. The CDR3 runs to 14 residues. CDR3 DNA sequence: TGTGCCAGCAGCGGACGGGGGGAGACGAGCATTCAGTACTTC. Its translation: CASSGRGETSIQYF.

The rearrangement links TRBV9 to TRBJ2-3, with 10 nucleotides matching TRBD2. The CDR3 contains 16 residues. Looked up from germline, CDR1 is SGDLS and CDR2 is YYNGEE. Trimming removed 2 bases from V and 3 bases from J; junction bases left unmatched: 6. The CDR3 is CASSVSAGGPTDTQYF. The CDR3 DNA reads TGTGCCAGCAGCGTTTCAGCGGGGGGGCCTACAGATACGCAGTATTTT.

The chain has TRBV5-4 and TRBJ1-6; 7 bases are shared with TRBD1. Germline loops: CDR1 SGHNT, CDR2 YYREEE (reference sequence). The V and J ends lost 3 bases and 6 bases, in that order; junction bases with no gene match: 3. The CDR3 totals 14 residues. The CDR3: CASSSGQLNSPLHF. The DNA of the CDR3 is TGTGCCAGCAGCTCGGGACAGCTTAATTCACCCCTCCACTTT.

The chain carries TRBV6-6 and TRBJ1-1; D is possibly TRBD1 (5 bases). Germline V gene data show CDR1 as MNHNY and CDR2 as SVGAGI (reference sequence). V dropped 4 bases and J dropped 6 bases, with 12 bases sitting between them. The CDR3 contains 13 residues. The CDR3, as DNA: TGTGCCAGCAGTTTACCGACAGCCCCTGAAGCTTTCTTT. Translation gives CASSLPTAPEAFF.

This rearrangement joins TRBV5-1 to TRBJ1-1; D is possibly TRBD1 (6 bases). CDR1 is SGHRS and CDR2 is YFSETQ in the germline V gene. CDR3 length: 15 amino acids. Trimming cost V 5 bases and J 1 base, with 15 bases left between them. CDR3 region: CASSYNGGPNTEAFF. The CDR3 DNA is TGCGCCAGCAGTTACAACGGGGGGCCGAACACTGAAGCTTTCTTT.

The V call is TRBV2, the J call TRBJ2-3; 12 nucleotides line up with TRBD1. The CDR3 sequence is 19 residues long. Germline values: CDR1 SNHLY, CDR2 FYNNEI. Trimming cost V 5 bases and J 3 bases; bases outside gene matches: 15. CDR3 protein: CASSPWGTGGAGITDTQYF. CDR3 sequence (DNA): TGTGCCAGCAGTCCCTGGGGGACAGGGGGCGCCGGAATAACAGATACGCAGTATTTT.

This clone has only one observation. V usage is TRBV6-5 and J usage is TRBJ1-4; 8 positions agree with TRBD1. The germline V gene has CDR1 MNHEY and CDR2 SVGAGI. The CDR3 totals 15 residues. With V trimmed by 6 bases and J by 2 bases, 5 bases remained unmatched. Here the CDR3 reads CASRDRAGTNEKLFF. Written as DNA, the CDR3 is TGTGCCAGCAGGGACAGGGCTGGCACTAATGAAAAACTGTTTTTT.

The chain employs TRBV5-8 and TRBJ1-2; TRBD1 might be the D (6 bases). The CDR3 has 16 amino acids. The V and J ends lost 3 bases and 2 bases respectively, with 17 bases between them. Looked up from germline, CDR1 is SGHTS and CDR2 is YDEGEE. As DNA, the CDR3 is TGTGCCAGCAGCTCCGACAGGCAGAACCCGAACTATGGCTACACCTTC. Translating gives CASSSDRQNPNYGYTF.

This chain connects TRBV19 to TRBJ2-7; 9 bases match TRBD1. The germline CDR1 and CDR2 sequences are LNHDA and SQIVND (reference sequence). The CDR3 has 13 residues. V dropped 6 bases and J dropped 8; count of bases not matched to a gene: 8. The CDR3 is CASSQQGAQKQYF. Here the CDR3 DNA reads TGTGCCAGTAGCCAACAGGGGGCGCAAAAGCAGTACTTC.

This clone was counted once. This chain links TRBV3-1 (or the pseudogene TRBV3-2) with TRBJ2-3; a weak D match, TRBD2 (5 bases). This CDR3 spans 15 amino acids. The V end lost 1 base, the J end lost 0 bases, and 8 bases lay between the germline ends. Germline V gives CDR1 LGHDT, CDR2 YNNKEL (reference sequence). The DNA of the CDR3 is TGTGCCAGCAGCCAAGGGCGAGGGAGCACAGATACGCAGTATTTT. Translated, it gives CASSQGRGSTDTQYF.

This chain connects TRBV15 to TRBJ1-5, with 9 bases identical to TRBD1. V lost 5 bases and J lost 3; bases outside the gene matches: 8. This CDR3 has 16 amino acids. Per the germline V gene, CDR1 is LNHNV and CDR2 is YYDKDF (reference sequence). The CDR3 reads CATSRLRDRVNQPQHF. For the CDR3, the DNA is TGTGCCACCAGCCGCCTCCGGGACAGGGTCAATCAGCCCCAGCATTTT.

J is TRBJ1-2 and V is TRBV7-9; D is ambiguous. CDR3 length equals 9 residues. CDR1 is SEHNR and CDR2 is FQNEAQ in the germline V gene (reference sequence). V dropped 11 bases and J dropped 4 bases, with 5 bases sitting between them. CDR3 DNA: TGTGCCGTATCCTATGGCTACACCTTC. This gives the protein CAVSYGYTF.

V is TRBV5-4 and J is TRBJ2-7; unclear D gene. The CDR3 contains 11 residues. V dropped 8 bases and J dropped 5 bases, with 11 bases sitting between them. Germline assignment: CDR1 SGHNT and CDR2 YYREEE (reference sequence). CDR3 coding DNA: TGTGCCAGGATACACGCCAACGAGCAGTACTTC. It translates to CARIHANEQYF.

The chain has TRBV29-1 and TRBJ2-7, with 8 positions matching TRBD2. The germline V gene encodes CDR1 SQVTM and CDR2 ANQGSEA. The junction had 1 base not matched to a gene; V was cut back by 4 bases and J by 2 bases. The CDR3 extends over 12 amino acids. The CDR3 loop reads CSVAGGPYEQYF. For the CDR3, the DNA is TGCAGCGTTGCGGGGGGGCCCTACGAGCAGTACTTC.

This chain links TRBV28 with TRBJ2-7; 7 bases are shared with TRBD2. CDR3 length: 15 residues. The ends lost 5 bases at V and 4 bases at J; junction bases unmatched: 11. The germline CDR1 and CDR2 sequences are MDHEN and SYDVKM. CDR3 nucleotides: TGTGCCAGCAGTCCTCGGTGGGGGGGATTATACGAGCAGTACTTC. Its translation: CASSPRWGGLYEQYF.

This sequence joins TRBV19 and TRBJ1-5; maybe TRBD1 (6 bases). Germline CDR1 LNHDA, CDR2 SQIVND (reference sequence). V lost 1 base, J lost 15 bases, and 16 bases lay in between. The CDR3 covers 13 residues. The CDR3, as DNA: TGTGCCAGTAGTATAGGTGAGGGGGGGACTTTGCATTTT. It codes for CASSIGEGGTLHF.

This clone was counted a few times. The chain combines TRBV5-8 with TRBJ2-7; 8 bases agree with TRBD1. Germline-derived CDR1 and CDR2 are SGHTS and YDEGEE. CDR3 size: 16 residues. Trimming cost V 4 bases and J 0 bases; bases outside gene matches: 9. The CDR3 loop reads CASSHRRGRISYEQYF. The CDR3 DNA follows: TGTGCCAGCAGCCACCGCAGGGGGCGCATCTCCTACGAGCAGTACTTC.

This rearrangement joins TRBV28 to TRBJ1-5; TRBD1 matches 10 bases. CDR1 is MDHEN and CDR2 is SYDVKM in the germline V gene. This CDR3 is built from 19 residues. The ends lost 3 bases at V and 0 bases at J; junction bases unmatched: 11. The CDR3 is CASSFDRGPGIGSNQPQHF. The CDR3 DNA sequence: TGTGCCAGCAGTTTCGACAGGGGGCCGGGGATCGGTAGCAATCAGCCCCAGCATTTT. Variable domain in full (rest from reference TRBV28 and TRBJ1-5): DVKVTQSSRYLVKRTGEKVFLECVQDMDHENMFWYRQDPGLGLRLIYFSYDVKMKEKGDIPEGYSVSREKKERFSLILESASTNQTSMYLCASSFDRGPGIGSNQPQHFGDGTRLSIL.